This TCR beta chain was sequenced for a study of T cells in Graves' hyperthyroidism and ophthalmopathy. This clonotype came up many times. The CDR3 regions of TCR beta were amplified from RNA transcripts. First-round RT-PCR of the TCR CDR3 relied on the HTBI primer set. Each CDR3 protein is one row after TCRdb ran MiXCR on the multiplex PCR reads. The sample yields a few hundred thousand distinct CDR3 sequences, about 16% seen once. V dropped 4 bases and J dropped 5; count of bases not matched to a gene: 12. The CDR3 spans 16 residues. Germline V gives CDR1 KGHDR, CDR2 SFDVKD. The sequenced sample was blood. The chain has TRBV24-1 and TRBJ2-5; TRBD1 matches at 7 bases. This sequence was found in a woman in her 30s with Graves' hyperthyroidism. For the CDR3, the DNA is TGTGCCACCAGTGAGGGTCGACAGGGAAGCGTGGAGACCCAGTACTTC. This codes for CATSEGRQGSVETQYF.